A selection of T cell receptor beta chains follows, all from one sample in a study of T cell responses to AZD1222 COVID-19 vaccine. Clones were sequenced by immunoSEQ multiplex PCR, and TCRdb holds only the in-frame ones, with some missing. The sample has 150,000 or so clones, approximately 88% seen once; the top ten hold 1.5% to 2%. The sequences come from peripheral blood, collected on day 0 of AZD1222 vaccination. These receptors were collected from an adult in good health. Both conserved end residues are trimmed from each CDR3.

>TRBV5-1
ASSLPTGDEETQY
>TRBV27
ASSLSGGWQPQH
>TRBV9
ASSVAGGRSSSGNTIY
>TRBV5-4
ASSPRVSGSYEQY
>TRBV7-2
ASSPTRRMNTEAF
>TRBV10-3
AISDSGNTIY
>TRBV28
ASQSLGGGEKLF
>TRBV10-3
AISESIGGNTGELF
>TRBV30
AWSLTGDGYT
>TRBV11-2
ASSFRHISGNTIY
>TRBV28
ASSFSAGAGRYEQY
>TRBV28
ASSFSEQF
>TRBV4-2
ASSQDTLAYEQF
>TRBV10-2
ASSESRWGGANTIY
>TRBV9
ASSWGTGEGDTEAF
>TRBV28
ASSPPLGLTEAF
>TRBV30
AWGYHNEQF
>TRBV7-8
ASSPGGGAVAKNIQY
>TRBV6-1
ASSEQRVPQETQY
>TRBV3-1/TRBV3-2
ASSQGSGWLEYGYT
>TRBV30
AWRGGLYTGELF
>TRBV10-3
AISESEGGRDQPQH
>TRBV2
ASSGNSGGIYGYT
>TRBV18
ASSPQAQNTGELF
>TRBV6-4
ASSTSDGGLLLYEQY
>TRBV18
ASSPRTGDTIY
>TRBV4-1
ASSLQTPDYEQY
>TRBV3-1/TRBV3-2
ASSLSNQPQH
>TRBV28
ASVRTGGWTEAF
>TRBV7-6
ASSLGWEETQY
>TRBV27
ASSDRGTVRGGYT
>TRBV7-2
ASSLADREGSPLH
>TRBV5-1
ASSPSFNTEAF
>TRBV27
ASSFLGQDYQPQH
>TRBV11-2
ASSFTGGADHYGYT
>TRBV2
ASRWTDSNQPQH
>TRBV24-1
ATSDWGTNGRTQY
>TRBV28
ASSSRRGYSNQPQH
>TRBV7-6
ASNPGIKATEAF
>TRBV6-5
ASSYSSGGNEQF
>TRBV18
ASSPPEGEWNTGELF
>TRBV14
ASSPSDTSYNEQF
>TRBV25-1
ASSGGGSGTEAF
>TRBV20-1
SGTDTQY
>TRBV11-2
ASSLDGQDYQPQH
>TRBV7-9
AGIGQNEKLF
>TRBV7-8
ASSLFLSQNTEAF
>TRBV7-3
ASSLNRGQPQH
>TRBV28
ASRSPGAGVGIEQY
>TRBV7-2
ASSWATGTGGSSPLH
>TRBV9
ASSVGRGRSTEAF
>TRBV3-1/TRBV3-2
ASSQDIAATGELF
>TRBV7-3
ASSLSRGDYGYT
>TRBV19
ASSIIGEAF